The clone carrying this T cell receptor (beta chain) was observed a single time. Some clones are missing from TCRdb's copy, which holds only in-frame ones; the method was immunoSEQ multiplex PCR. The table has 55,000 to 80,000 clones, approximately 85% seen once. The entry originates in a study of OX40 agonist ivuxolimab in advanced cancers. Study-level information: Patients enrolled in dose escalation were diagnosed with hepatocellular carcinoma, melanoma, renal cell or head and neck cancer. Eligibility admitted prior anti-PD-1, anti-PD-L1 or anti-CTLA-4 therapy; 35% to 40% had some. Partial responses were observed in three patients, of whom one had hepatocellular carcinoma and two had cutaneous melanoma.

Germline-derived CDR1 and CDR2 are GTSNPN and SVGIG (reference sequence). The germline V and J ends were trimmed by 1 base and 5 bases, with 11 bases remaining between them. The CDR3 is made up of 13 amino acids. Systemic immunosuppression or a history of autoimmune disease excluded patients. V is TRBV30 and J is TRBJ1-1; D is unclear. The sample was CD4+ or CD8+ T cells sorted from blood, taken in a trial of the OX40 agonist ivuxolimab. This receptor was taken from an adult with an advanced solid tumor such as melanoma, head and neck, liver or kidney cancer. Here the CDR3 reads CAWSAEPGTEAFF. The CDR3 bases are TGTGCCTGGAGTGCGGAGCCGGGGACTGAAGCTTTCTTT.